Listed below are T cell receptor beta chains from one sample, sequenced in a study of T-cell memory formation after mild COVID-19. TCRdb analysed the 5' RACE reads with MiXCR anew, one entry per CDR3 protein. The data show 120,000 to 150,000 distinct CDR3 sequences, roughly a fifth seen once. Material: PBMCs or a T cell subset sorted from them (not recorded which). Receptor source: an adult woman who had mild COVID-19 (a few samples of this study predate the infection). Cell type and time point are not known. CDR3s include the opening cysteine and the closing phenylalanine or tryptophan. Each record gives: D gene, V gene, clone size, J gene, CDR3 protein, CDR3 DNA. D genes are given only for firm matches. Part of the rows lack a size; the others show once, few, many or a class for expanded clones.

D: TRBD1
V: TRBV18
size: NA
J: TRBJ2-7
CDR3: CASSRTGGRTGSYEQYF
DNA: TGTGCCAGCTCACGGACAGGGGGTAGGACGGGCTCCTACGAGCAGTACTTC

D: NA
V: TRBV6-6
size: NA
J: TRBJ2-7
CDR3: CASSYGKGTYEQYF
DNA: TGTGCCAGCAGTTACGGTAAAGGGACCTACGAGCAGTACTTC

D: TRBD1
V: TRBV6-1
size: NA
J: TRBJ2-2
CDR3: CASSTDRVNTGELFF
DNA: TGTGCCAGCAGTACAGACAGGGTTAACACCGGGGAGCTGTTTTTT

D: NA
V: TRBV6-5
size: few
J: TRBJ2-5
CDR3: CASSYVVGEETQYF
DNA: TGTGCCAGCAGTTACGTCGTGGGTGAAGAGACCCAGTACTTC

D: NA
V: TRBV24-1
size: few
J: TRBJ2-3
CDR3: CATSPGRGPTDTQYF
DNA: TGTGCCACCAGCCCCGGGCGGGGGCCCACAGATACGCAGTATTTT

D: TRBD2
V: TRBV3-1
size: NA
J: TRBJ2-1
CDR3: CASSQRGGANEQFF
DNA: TGTGCCAGCAGCCAGCGCGGGGGGGCTAATGAGCAGTTCTTC

D: NA
V: TRBV7-2
size: once
J: TRBJ1-6
CDR3: CASSLGVASSPLHF
DNA: TGTGCCAGCAGCTTGGGAGTGGCATCTTCACCCCTCCACTTT

D: NA
V: TRBV12-3/TRBV12-4
size: NA
J: TRBJ1-1
CDR3: CASREGTSNTEAFF
DNA: TGTGCCAGCAGGGAGGGGACGTCGAACACTGAAGCTTTCTTT

D: NA
V: TRBV7-2
size: NA
J: TRBJ2-1
CDR3: CASSFPRGAGLKGNEQFF
DNA: TGTGCCAGCAGCTTCCCTAGGGGGGCGGGCCTAAAGGGGAATGAGCAGTTCTTC

D: TRBD1
V: TRBV9
size: NA
J: TRBJ2-7
CDR3: CASSVAQGASSYEQYF
DNA: TGTGCCAGCAGCGTAGCCCAGGGGGCGAGTTCCTACGAGCAGTACTTC

D: NA
V: TRBV5-5
size: many
J: TRBJ2-3
CDR3: CASSLRGTDTQYF
DNA: TGCGCCAGCAGCTTGCGGGGTACAGATACGCAGTATTTT

D: TRBD1
V: TRBV3-1
size: NA
J: TRBJ1-2
CDR3: CASSPSDRFGYTF
DNA: TGTGCCAGCAGCCCATCGGACAGGTTTGGCTACACCTTC

D: TRBD1
V: TRBV25-1
size: once
J: TRBJ2-4
CDR3: CASSAPGTGEAKNIQYF
DNA: TGTGCCAGCAGCGCCCCCGGGACAGGGGAGGCCAAAAACATTCAGTACTTC